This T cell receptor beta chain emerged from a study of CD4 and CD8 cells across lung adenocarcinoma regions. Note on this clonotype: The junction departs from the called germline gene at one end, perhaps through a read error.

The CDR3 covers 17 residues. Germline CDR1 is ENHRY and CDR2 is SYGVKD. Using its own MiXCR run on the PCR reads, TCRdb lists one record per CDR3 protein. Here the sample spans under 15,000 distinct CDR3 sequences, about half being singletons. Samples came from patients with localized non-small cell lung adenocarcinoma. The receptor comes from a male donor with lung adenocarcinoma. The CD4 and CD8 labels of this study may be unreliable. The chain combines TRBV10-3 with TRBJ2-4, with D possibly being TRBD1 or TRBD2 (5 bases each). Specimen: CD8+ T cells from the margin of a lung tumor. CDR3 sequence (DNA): TGTGCCATCTGTGAGGGGCTTCTTAGCCTAGACGGAGATTCCCAGTACTTC. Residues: CAICEGLLSLDGDSQYF.